This is a list of T cell receptor beta chains from one sample in a study of T cells in Graves' hyperthyroidism and ophthalmopathy. Each CDR3 protein gets one entry after TCRdb re-called the multiplex PCR reads with MiXCR. The sample has around 490,000 distinct CDR3 sequences, 15% to 20% seen once. The sequenced sample was blood. Source of these receptors: a man in his forties with Graves' ophthalmopathy. Each CDR3 is given with its conserved first and last residue. The order of the fields is J gene, clone size, D gene, V gene, CDR3 DNA, CDR3 protein. A D gene is named only where the DNA matches it firmly. Rows give clone size only sometimes, using once, few, many, or a class for an expanded clone.

J gene: TRBJ2-5; clone size: few; D gene: NA; V gene: TRBV27; CDR3 DNA: TGTGCCAGCAGTTCGTACCCACTAGCGGGACAGGGAGAGACCCAGTACTTC; CDR3 protein: CASSSYPLAGQGETQYF
J gene: TRBJ2-7; clone size: many; D gene: NA; V gene: TRBV30; CDR3 DNA: TGTGCCTGGGACAAGGACGCGACGCGCGAGCAGTACTTC; CDR3 protein: CAWDKDATREQYF
J gene: TRBJ1-3; clone size: few; D gene: NA; V gene: TRBV28; CDR3 DNA: TGTGCCAGCAGTCCCCAGGGCTACGGAAACACCATATATTTT; CDR3 protein: CASSPQGYGNTIYF
J gene: TRBJ1-2; clone size: many; D gene: NA; V gene: TRBV28; CDR3 DNA: TGTGCCAGCGGTACTAGGGTCTATGGCTACACCTTC; CDR3 protein: CASGTRVYGYTF
J gene: TRBJ2-7; clone size: NA; D gene: TRBD1; V gene: TRBV7-9; CDR3 DNA: TGTGCCAGCGGCGAGACAGGGAGCGAGTGGGAGCAGTACTTC; CDR3 protein: CASGETGSEWEQYF
J gene: TRBJ2-5; clone size: NA; D gene: NA; V gene: TRBV5-5; CDR3 DNA: TGTGCCAGCAGCTTGAGGCGGGGCCCATACGAGACCCAGTACTTC; CDR3 protein: CASSLRRGPYETQYF
J gene: TRBJ2-2; clone size: few; D gene: TRBD2; V gene: TRBV10-3; CDR3 DNA: TGTGCCATCAGCGCCCCTCTAGCGGGAAACACCGGGGAGCTGTTTTTT; CDR3 protein: CAISAPLAGNTGELFF
J gene: TRBJ2-1; clone size: many; D gene: NA; V gene: TRBV18; CDR3 DNA: TGTGCCAGCTCACAAGGACACCCCGTTTACAATGAGCAGTTCTTC; CDR3 protein: CASSQGHPVYNEQFF
J gene: TRBJ2-7; clone size: NA; D gene: NA; V gene: TRBV10-3; CDR3 DNA: TGTGCCATTGAGGGGTACGGAGGCGAGCAGTACTTC; CDR3 protein: CAIEGYGGEQYF
J gene: TRBJ2-7; clone size: many; D gene: TRBD1; V gene: TRBV28; CDR3 DNA: TGTGCCAGCAGTCTCCCAGGGGACAGGTACGAGCAGTACTTC; CDR3 protein: CASSLPGDRYEQYF
J gene: TRBJ2-7; clone size: NA; D gene: NA; V gene: TRBV2; CDR3 DNA: TGTGCCAGCAGGTCCCAGGGCCCATCAATCTCCTACGAGCAGTACTTC; CDR3 protein: CASRSQGPSISYEQYF
J gene: TRBJ1-4; clone size: NA; D gene: NA; V gene: TRBV18; CDR3 DNA: TGTGCCAGCTCACCAGGGAGGGTTGAAAAACTGTCTTTT; CDR3 protein: CASSPGRVEKLSF
J gene: TRBJ2-2; clone size: NA; D gene: TRBD2; V gene: TRBV10-3; CDR3 DNA: TGTGCCATCGTAACTAGCGATACCGGGGAGCTGTTTTTT; CDR3 protein: CAIVTSDTGELFF
J gene: TRBJ2-3; clone size: many; D gene: NA; V gene: TRBV20-1; CDR3 DNA: TGCAGTGCTCCCAGGACCCCAGGGGGGGATACGCAGTATTTT; CDR3 protein: CSAPRTPGGDTQYF
J gene: TRBJ2-3; clone size: few; D gene: NA; V gene: TRBV18; CDR3 DNA: TGTGCCAGCTCACCACTCACCAATACAGATACGCAGTATTTT; CDR3 protein: CASSPLTNTDTQYF
J gene: TRBJ1-5; clone size: many; D gene: TRBD1; V gene: TRBV30; CDR3 DNA: TGTGCCTGGACCCCCAGGACAGGTTATAATCAGCCCCAGCATTTT; CDR3 protein: CAWTPRTGYNQPQHF
J gene: TRBJ1-3; clone size: few; D gene: NA; V gene: TRBV7-2; CDR3 DNA: TGTGCCAGAGACCCCGTAAGCCATGGAAACACCATATATTTT; CDR3 protein: CARDPVSHGNTIYF
J gene: TRBJ2-1; clone size: many; D gene: TRBD2; V gene: TRBV28; CDR3 DNA: TGTGCCAGCTCCTCGGGACTAGCGGGATTGCTTGAGCAGTTCTTC; CDR3 protein: CASSSGLAGLLEQFF
J gene: TRBJ1-5; clone size: NA; D gene: NA; V gene: TRBV10-3; CDR3 DNA: TGTGCCATCAGTGAAAGGGTTAGCAATCAGCCCCAGCATTTT; CDR3 protein: CAISERVSNQPQHF
J gene: TRBJ2-3; clone size: NA; D gene: TRBD2; V gene: TRBV20-1; CDR3 DNA: TGCAGTGCTAGCGGGGGGTTAAACACAGATACGCAGTATTTT; CDR3 protein: CSASGGLNTDTQYF
J gene: TRBJ1-1; clone size: once; D gene: NA; V gene: TRBV28; CDR3 DNA: TGTGCCAGCAGTTTAAAGGAGTTAGACACTGAAGCTTTCTTT; CDR3 protein: CASSLKELDTEAFF
J gene: TRBJ2-7; clone size: many; D gene: NA; V gene: TRBV30; CDR3 DNA: TGTGCCTGGAGTGTAGGGTCCAGGGAGCAGTACTTC; CDR3 protein: CAWSVGSREQYF